This T cell receptor (beta chain) was observed in a study of post-analysis software for immune sequencing data. About the study: In terms of disease course, relapsing-remitting, secondary progressive and progressive-relapsing multiple sclerosis were included. Study outcomes and limitations: Those with multiple sclerosis, the patient group, showed significantly lower normalized Chao1 diversity than controls. Roughly five TRBV segments appeared more often in patients than in controls, and TRBV5-6, TRBV5-1 and TRBV20-1 were among these. With F measure, samples from one preparation batch clustered together strongly.

Per the germline V gene, CDR1 is SGHAT and CDR2 is FQNNGV. V trimming: 5 bases; J trimming: 6 bases; junction bases outside the gene matches: 13. The CDR3 sequence is 16 residues long. Unique molecular identifiers were carried by the TCR beta cDNA libraries. Around 500,000 cDNA molecules were obtained from around 0.96 to 9.9 million T cells. TCRdb reanalysed the PCR reads using MiXCR and keeps one entry per CDR3 protein. The sample comprises 550,000 to 700,000 distinct CDR3 sequences, 44% of which are singletons, and over 1.5% rests with the top ten. Regarding this clonotype: Its antigen remains unknown.

The source is a girl aged 10-17 years with multiple sclerosis. This sequence joins TRBV11-2 and TRBJ2-1; 7 bases are shared with TRBD1. The specimen sequenced was blood. This chain's CDR3 is CASSARLGTEFNEQFF. The CDR3 DNA sequence: TGTGCCAGCAGCGCCCGTTTGGGGACAGAGTTCAATGAGCAGTTCTTC.